The clone carrying this T cell receptor beta chain is medium-sized (0.01 to 0.1%) by share. In germline, CDR1 is SGHAT, CDR2 FQNNGV. Trimming took off 1 base at V and 0 bases at J, with 3 bases between the two ends. The CDR3 runs 13 residues. This entry comes from a study of T cells in Graves' hyperthyroidism and ophthalmopathy. Authors of the study amplified TCR beta CDR3 regions from RNA transcripts. Using the HTBI primer set, a first-round RT-PCR was run on the TCR CDR3. Via MiXCR, TCRdb re-called the multiplex PCR reads, giving one row per CDR3 protein. This sample carries about 350,000 distinct CDR3 sequences, 11% to 15% of them seen once, and the ten largest clones take roughly 24%. The authors deemed Graves' hyperthyroidism stable absent ophthalmopathy progression within 18 months.

V and J are TRBV11-2 and TRBJ1-1; D uncertain. Sequencing was carried out using blood. This receptor was identified in a woman in her 30s with Graves' hyperthyroidism. The CDR3 protein is CASSLVVNTEAFF. The CDR3 coding sequence is TGTGCCAGCAGCTTAGTGGTGAACACTGAAGCTTTCTTT.